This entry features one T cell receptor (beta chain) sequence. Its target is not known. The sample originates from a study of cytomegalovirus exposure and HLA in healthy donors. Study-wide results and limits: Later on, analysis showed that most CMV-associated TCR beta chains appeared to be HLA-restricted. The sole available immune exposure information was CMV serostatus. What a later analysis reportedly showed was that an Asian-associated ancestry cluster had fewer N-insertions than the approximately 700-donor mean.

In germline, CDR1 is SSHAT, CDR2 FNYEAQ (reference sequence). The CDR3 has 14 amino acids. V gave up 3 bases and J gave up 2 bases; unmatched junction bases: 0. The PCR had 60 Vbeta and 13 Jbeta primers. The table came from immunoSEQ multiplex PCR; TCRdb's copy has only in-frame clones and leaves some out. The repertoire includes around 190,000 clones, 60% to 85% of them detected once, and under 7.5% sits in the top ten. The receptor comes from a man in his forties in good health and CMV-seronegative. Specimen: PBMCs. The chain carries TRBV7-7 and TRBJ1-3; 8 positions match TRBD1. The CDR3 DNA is TGTGCCAGCAGCTTGGACAGGGCTGGAAACACCATATATTTT. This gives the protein CASSLDRAGNTIYF.